This TCR beta chain was captured in a study of tumor and adjacent non-tumor tissue in lung cancer. Study at large: There were around 11 adenocarcinoma, a couple of squamous cell carcinoma and 1 small cell lung cancer cases. Samples averaged about 4.17 million productive TCRbeta reads each. Findings and limits, study-wide: Normal lung showed higher cumulative top 100 clone frequency than tumor.

Three rounds of nested PCR, following a modified ARM-PCR protocol, produced the TCRbeta library. One entry per CDR3 protein results from TCRdb running MiXCR on the multiplex PCR reads. The sample carries about 93,000 distinct CDR3 sequences, less than 75% recorded once. The CDR3 has 12 residues. Germline CDR1 MNHNY, CDR2 SVGAGI (reference sequence). The template was RNA from unsorted bulk tissue. Points on this clonotype: Its antigen is not known.

This rearrangement joins TRBV6-6 to TRBJ1-5; D not resolved. This sequence originates from a man in his fifties or sixties with non-small cell lung cancer. Sequenced input: lung tumor tissue. The chain's CDR3 is CANSYEGQPQHF. The DNA for the CDR3 is TGTGCTAACAGTTACGAGGGTCAGCCCCAGCATTTT.